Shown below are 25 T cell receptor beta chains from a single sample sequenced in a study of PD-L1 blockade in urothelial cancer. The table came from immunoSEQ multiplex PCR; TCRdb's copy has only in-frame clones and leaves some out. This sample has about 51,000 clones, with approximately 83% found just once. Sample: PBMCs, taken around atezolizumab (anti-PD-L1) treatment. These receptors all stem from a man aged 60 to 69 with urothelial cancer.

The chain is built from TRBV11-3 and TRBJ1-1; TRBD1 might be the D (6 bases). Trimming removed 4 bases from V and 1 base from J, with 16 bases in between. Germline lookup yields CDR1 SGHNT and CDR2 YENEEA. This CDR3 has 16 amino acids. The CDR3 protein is CASSSRQTGWNTEAFF. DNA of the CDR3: TGTGCCAGCAGCTCAAGACAGACAGGATGGAACACTGAAGCTTTCTTT.

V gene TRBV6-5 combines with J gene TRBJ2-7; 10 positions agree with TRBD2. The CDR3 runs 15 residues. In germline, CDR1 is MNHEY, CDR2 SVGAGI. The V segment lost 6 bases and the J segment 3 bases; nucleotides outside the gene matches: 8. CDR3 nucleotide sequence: TGTGCCAGCAGGTCCCAGCGGGGGGGGGTCTACGAGCAGTACTTC. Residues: CASRSQRGGVYEQYF.

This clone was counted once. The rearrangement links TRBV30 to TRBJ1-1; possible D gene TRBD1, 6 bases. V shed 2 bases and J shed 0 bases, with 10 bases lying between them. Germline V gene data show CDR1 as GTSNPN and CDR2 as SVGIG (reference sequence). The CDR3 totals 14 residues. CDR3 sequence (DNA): TGTGCCTGGAGTACAGGGCCCATGAACACTGAAGCTTTCTTT. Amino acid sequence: CAWSTGPMNTEAFF.

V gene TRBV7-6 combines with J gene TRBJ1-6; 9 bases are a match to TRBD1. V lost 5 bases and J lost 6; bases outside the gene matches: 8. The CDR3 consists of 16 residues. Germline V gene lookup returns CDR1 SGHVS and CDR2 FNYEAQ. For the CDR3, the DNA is TGTGCCAGCAGCCAAGGACAGGGGCGTCGTAATTCACCCCTCCACTTT. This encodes CASSQGQGRRNSPLHF.

CDR3 loop: CASSPTGGARKEAFF. The CDR3, as DNA: TGTGCCAGCAGTCCCACAGGGGGCGCCCGGAAGGAAGCTTTCTTT. The chain employs TRBV6-4 and TRBJ1-1; 9 bases line up with TRBD1. Per the germline V gene, CDR1 is MRHNA and CDR2 is SNTAGT. The CDR3 totals 15 residues. Trimming at V came to 5 bases and at J to 8 bases, leaving 12 bases not matched to a gene.

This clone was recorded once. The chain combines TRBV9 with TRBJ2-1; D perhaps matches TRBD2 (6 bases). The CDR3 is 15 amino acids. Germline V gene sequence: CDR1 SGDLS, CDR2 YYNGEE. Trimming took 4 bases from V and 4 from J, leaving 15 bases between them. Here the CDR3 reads CASSRGGSVYNEQFF. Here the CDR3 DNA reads TGTGCCAGCAGCCGTGGGGGGTCGGTATACAATGAGCAGTTCTTC.

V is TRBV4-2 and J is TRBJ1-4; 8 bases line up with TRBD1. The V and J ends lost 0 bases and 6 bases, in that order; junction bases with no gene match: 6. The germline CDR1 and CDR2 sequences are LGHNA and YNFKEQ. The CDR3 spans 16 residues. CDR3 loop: CASSQDGWGQDEKLFF. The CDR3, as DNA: TGTGCCAGCAGCCAAGATGGGTGGGGACAGGATGAAAAACTGTTTTTT.

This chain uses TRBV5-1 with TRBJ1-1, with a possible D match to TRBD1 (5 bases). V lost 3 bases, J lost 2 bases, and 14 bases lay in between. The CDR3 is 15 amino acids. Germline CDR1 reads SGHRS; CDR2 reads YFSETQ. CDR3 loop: CASSSQGRVNTEAFF. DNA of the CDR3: TGCGCCAGCAGCTCTCAGGGTCGAGTTAACACTGAAGCTTTCTTT.

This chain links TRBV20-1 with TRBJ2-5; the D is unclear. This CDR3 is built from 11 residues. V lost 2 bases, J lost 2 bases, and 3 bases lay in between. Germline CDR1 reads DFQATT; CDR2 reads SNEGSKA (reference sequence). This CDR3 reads CSARLQETQYF. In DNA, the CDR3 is TGCAGTGCTAGACTACAAGAGACCCAGTACTTC.

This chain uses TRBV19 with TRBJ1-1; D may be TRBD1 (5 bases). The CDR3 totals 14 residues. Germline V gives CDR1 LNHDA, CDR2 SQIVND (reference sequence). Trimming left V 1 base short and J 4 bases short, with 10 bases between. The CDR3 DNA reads TGTGCCAGTAGTATAGGGGGCGCGCCCACTGAAGCTTTCTTT. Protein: CASSIGGAPTEAFF.

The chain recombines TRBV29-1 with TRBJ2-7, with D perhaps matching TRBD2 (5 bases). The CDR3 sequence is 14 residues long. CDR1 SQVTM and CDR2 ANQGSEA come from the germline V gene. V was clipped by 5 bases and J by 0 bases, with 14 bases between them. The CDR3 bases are TGCAGCGTTAAGCGGAGTCGACTCTCCTACGAGCAGTACTTC. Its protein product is CSVKRSRLSYEQYF.

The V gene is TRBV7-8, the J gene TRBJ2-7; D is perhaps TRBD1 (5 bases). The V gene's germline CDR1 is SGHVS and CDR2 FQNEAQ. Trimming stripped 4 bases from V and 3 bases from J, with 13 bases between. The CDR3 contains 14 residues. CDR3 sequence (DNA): TGTGCCAGCAGCTCTAGGGGCGCCAACTACGAGCAGTACTTC. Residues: CASSSRGANYEQYF.

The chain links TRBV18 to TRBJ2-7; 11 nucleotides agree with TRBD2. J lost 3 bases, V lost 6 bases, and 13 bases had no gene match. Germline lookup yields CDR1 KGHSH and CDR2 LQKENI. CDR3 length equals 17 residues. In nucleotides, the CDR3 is TGTGCCAGCTCGGCCGGGACTAGCGGCAAACCGAACTACGAGCAGTACTTC. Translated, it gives CASSAGTSGKPNYEQYF.

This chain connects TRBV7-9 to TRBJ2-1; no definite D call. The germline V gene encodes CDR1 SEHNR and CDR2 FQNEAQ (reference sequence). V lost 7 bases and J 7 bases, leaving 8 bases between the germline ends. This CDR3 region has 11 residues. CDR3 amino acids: CASTSINEQFF. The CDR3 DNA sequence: TGTGCCAGCACCTCTATAAATGAGCAGTTCTTC.

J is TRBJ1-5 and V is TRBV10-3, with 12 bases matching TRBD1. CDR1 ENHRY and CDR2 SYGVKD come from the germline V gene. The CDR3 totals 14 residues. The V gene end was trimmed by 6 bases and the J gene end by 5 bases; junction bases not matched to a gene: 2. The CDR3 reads CAIRGTGGDQPQHF. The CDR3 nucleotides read TGTGCCATCAGGGGGACAGGGGGCGATCAGCCCCAGCATTTT.

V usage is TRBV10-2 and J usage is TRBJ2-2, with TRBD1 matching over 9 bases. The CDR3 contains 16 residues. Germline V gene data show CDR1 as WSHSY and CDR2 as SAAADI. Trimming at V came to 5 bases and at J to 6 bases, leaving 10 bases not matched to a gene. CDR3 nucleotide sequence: TGCGCCAGCAGTATACTTTCCTGGGACAGGGCCGGGGAGCTGTTTTTT. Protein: CASSILSWDRAGELFF.

Here the CDR3 DNA reads TGTGCCAGCAGCTTGCCCCTTGCGGGACAGGGTATTGGAGATACGCAGTATTTT. Its protein is CASSLPLAGQGIGDTQYF. The chain carries TRBV5-8 and TRBJ2-3, with 9 positions matching TRBD1. In germline, CDR1 is SGHTS, CDR2 YDEGEE. The CDR3 consists of 18 residues. V was pared by 1 base and J by 5 bases, with 14 bases of the junction left unmatched. Supplemented by reference TRBV5-8 and TRBJ2-3, the full variable domain reads EAGVTQSPTHLIKTRGQQATLRCSPISGHTSVYWYQQALGLGLQFLLWYDEGEERNRGNFPPRFSGRQFPNYSSELNVNALELEDSALYLCASSLPLAGQGIGDTQYFGPGTRLTVL.

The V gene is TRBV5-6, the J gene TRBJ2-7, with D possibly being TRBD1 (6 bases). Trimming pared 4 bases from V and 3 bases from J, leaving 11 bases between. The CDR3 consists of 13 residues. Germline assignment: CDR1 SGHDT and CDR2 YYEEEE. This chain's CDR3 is CASSRGQSYEQYF. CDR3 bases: TGTGCCAGCAGCCGCGGACAGAGCTACGAGCAGTACTTC.

CDR3 in amino acids: CASGRRTAGQFF. CDR3 DNA sequence: TGTGCCAGCGGAAGGAGGACTGCTGGGCAGTTCTTC. The V call is TRBV11-3, the J call TRBJ2-1, with D tentatively TRBD2 (5 bases). V lost 8 bases to trimming and J lost 12 bases, with 17 bases between them. The CDR3 has 12 residues. Germline V gives CDR1 SGHNT, CDR2 YENEEA.

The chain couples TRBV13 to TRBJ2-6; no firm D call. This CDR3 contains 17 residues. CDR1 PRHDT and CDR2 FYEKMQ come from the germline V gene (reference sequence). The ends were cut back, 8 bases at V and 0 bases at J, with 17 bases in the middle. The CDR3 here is CASSSPNVDSGANVLTF. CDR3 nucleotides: TGTGCCAGCTCGAGTCCTAACGTAGACTCTGGGGCCAACGTCCTGACTTTC.

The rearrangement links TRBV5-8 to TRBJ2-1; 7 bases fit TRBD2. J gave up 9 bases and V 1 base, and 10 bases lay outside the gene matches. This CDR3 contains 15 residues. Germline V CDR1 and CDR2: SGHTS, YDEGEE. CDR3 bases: TGTGCCAGCAGCTTGTGGGCCGGGTCGGGAGGTGAGCAGTTCTTC. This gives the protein CASSLWAGSGGEQFF.

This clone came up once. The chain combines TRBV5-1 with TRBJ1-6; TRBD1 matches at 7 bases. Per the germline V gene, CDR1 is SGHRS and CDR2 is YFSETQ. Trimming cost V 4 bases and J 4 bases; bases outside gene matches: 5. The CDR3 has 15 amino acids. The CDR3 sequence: CASSRSGQYNSPLHF. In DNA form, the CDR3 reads TGCGCCAGCAGCAGGTCGGGACAGTATAATTCACCCCTCCACTTT.

The CDR3, as DNA: TGCGCCAGCAGCTTGGGACAGGGTCATTCACCCCTCCACTTT. Its protein product is CASSLGQGHSPLHF. J is TRBJ1-6 and V is TRBV5-1; 7 nucleotides align to TRBD1. This CDR3 comprises 14 residues. The germline V gene has CDR1 SGHRS and CDR2 YFSETQ. Unmatched junction bases numbered 2, after V lost 0 bases and J lost 8 bases.

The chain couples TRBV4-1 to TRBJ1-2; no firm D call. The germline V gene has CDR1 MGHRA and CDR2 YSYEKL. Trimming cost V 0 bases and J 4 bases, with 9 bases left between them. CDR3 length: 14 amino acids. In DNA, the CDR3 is TGCGCCAGCAGCCAAGATGCGGCATCCTATGGCTACACCTTC. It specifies CASSQDAASYGYTF.

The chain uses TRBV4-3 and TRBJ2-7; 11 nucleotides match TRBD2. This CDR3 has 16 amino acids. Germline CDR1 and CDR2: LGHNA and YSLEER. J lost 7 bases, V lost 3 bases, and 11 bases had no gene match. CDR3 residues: CASSQEGTSGAGEQYF. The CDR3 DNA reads TGCGCCAGCAGCCAGGAAGGGACTAGCGGAGCGGGGGAGCAGTACTTC.